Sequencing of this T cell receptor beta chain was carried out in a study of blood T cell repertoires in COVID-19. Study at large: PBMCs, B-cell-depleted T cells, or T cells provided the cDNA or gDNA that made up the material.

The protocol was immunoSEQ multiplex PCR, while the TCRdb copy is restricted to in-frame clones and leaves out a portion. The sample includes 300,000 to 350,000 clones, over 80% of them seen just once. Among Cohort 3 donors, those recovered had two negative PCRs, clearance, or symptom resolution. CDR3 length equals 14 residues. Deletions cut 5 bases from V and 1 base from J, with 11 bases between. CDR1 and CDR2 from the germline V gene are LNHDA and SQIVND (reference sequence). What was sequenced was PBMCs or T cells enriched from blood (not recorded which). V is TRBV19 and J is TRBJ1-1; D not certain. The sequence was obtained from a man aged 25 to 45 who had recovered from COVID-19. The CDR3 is CASSAQATNTEAFF. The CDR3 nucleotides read TGTGCCAGTAGTGCTCAAGCGACGAACACTGAAGCTTTCTTT.